The 14 T cell receptor beta chains reported below all come from one sample, sequenced in a study of Graves' ophthalmopathy and Graves' hyperthyroidism (dated 2018 in TCRdb). TCRdb names Illumina HiSeq 2000 as the instrument used. For repertoire sequencing, TCR beta CDR3 regions were amplified from RNA transcripts. The first round of RT-PCR was done with HTBI primers and the Qiagen OneStep RT-PCR kit, and was followed by a second round of multiplex PCR, then size selection and purification. TCRdb applied fastp at Q25 and MiXCR to the public reads, then kept only in-frame beta chains. One record per CDR3 amino acid sequence lists the most common genes and DNA. This sample gives about 550,000 distinct CDR3 sequences in total; roughly 39% of them show up just once. The ten largest clones represent roughly 4% of the sample. Sequencing input: peripheral blood or thyroid tissue (not recorded which). The receptors here all came from an adult man with Graves' hyperthyroidism.

This clonotype has at least ten counts. This chain joins TRBV20-1 and TRBJ2-5, with 9 bases fitting TRBD2. Germline values: CDR1 DFQATT, CDR2 SNEGSKA (reference sequence). The CDR3 contains 17 residues. V dropped 5 bases and J dropped 2; count of bases not matched to a gene: 15. The CDR3 region is CSAADPSGAGTQETQYF. Written as DNA, the CDR3 is TGCAGTGCTGCCGACCCTAGCGGGGCGGGCACTCAAGAGACCCAGTACTTC.

This clonotype was recorded many times. The V gene is TRBV19, the J gene TRBJ1-3; D gene unclear. In germline, CDR1 is LNHDA, CDR2 SQIVND (reference sequence). The germline V and J ends were trimmed by 8 bases and 0 bases, with 11 bases remaining between them. The CDR3 has 14 residues. CDR3 sequence (DNA): TGTGCCAGTGATGACCGCGGCTCTGGAAACACCATATATTTT. As protein: CASDDRGSGNTIYF.

There are many counts of this clonotype. The chain carries TRBV7-8 and TRBJ1-1; no firm D call. The CDR3 is made up of 12 amino acids. Per germline, CDR1 SGHVS and CDR2 FQNEAQ. Trimming stripped 5 bases from V and 6 bases from J, with 10 bases between. The DNA of the CDR3 is TGTGCCAGCAGCCACTGGCCGGCTGAAGCTTTCTTT. Its translation: CASSHWPAEAFF.

The V and J genes are TRBV5-1 and TRBJ1-6, with unresolved D. Germline V gives CDR1 SGHRS, CDR2 YFSETQ. The CDR3 runs 18 residues. The V end was cut by 7 bases, the J end by 2 bases, with 22 bases between. CDR3 sequence reads: CASRRDRPARTYNSPLHF. The CDR3 DNA follows: TGCGCCAGCCGGCGAGATCGACCAGCCAGGACCTATAATTCACCCCTCCACTTT.

In this sample, this clonotype turned up many times. The chain's CDR3 is CASSSDRNYYEQYF. As DNA, the CDR3 is TGTGCCAGTAGCAGCGACAGGAATTACTACGAGCAGTACTTC. The rearrangement joins TRBV19 to TRBJ2-7; possibly TRBD1 for D (6 bases). The CDR3 contains 14 residues. The germline CDR1 and CDR2 sequences are LNHDA and SQIVND (reference sequence). V gave up 6 bases and J gave up 3 bases, with 15 bases separating them.

About this clonotype itself: This likely came from a read error, as a far larger clone is one base away. J is TRBJ1-3 and V is TRBV19; D is unclear. CDR1 and CDR2 from the germline V gene are LNHDA and SQIVND (reference sequence). The V and J ends lost 6 bases and 4 bases respectively, with 7 bases between them. The CDR3 spans 12 residues. The chain's CDR3 is CASSICGNTIYF. The CDR3 DNA follows: TGTGCCAGTAGCATATGCGGAAACACCATATATTTT.

The chain carries TRBV7-3 and TRBJ1-5; 7 positions agree with TRBD1. The V gene end was trimmed by 5 bases and the J gene end by 7 bases; junction bases not matched to a gene: 11. Germline CDR1 and CDR2: SGHTA and FQGTGA. The CDR3 is 15 amino acids. CDR3 protein: CASSNSRAGGQPQHF. The CDR3 DNA follows: TGTGCCAGCAGCAACTCTCGGGCAGGGGGGCAGCCCCAGCATTTT.

A few counts support this clonotype. The V gene is TRBV7-3, the J gene TRBJ1-5; D gene unclear. Germline V CDR1 and CDR2: SGHTA, FQGTGA. V shed 11 bases and J shed 3 bases, with 11 bases lying between them. The CDR3 spans 12 residues. CDR3 region: CAWDQYNQPQHF. For the CDR3, the DNA is TGTGCCTGGGATCAGTACAATCAGCCCCAGCATTTT.

This chain links TRBV29-1 with TRBJ1-1; 8 positions match TRBD1. The V gene's germline CDR1 is SQVTM and CDR2 ANQGSEA. This CDR3 region has 16 residues. The junction had 13 bases not matched to a gene; V was cut back by 7 bases and J by 0 bases. The CDR3 loop reads CSATMGQVTMNTEAFF. CDR3 nucleotide sequence: TGCAGCGCCACCATGGGACAGGTAACCATGAACACTGAAGCTTTCTTT.

The chain has TRBV7-8 and TRBJ2-7; possibly TRBD1 for D (6 bases). Germline V lookup: CDR1 SGHVS, CDR2 FQNEAQ. This CDR3 is 15 amino acids long. V gave up 5 bases and J gave up 2 bases, with 16 bases separating them. The CDR3 region has the DNA TGTGCCAGCAGCGCGCCGGACAGCAACCCCTACGAGCAGTACTTC. It specifies CASSAPDSNPYEQYF. The full variable domain, in which reference TRBV7-8 and TRBJ2-7 provide the parts outside the CDR3, is GAGVSQSPRYKVAKRGQDVALRCDPISGHVSLFWYQQALGQGPEFLTYFQNEAQLDKSGLPSDRFFAERPEGSVSTLKIQRTQQEDSAVYLCASSAPDSNPYEQYFGPGTRLTVT.

V and J are TRBV3-1 and TRBJ1-1; D not resolved. The CDR3 is made up of 14 amino acids. The V gene's germline CDR1 is LGHDT and CDR2 YNNKEL (reference sequence). Deletions cut 3 bases from V and 1 base from J, with 9 bases between. CDR3 nucleotide sequence: TGTGCCAGCAGCCACCCTAACAGGAACACTGAAGCTTTCTTT. Its protein product is CASSHPNRNTEAFF.

As regards this clonotype: Being one base from a much bigger clone, this may be a read error. This rearrangement joins TRBV5-6 to TRBJ2-7, with 13 bases aligning to TRBD2. J was trimmed by 7 bases and V by 4 bases; bases with no gene match: 17. The CDR3 length is 18 residues. Per germline, CDR1 SGHDT and CDR2 YYEEEE. CDR3 coding DNA: TGTGCCAGCAGCCAGACTAGCGGGAGGCCCTCTCTCGGCAATGAGCAGTACTTC. It is translated as CASSQTSGRPSLGNEQYF. Variable domain in full (rest from reference TRBV5-6 and TRBJ2-7): DAGVTQSPTHLIKTRGQQVTLRCSPKSGHDTVSWYQQALGQGPQFIFQYYEEEERQRGNFPDRFSGHQFPNYSSELNVNALLLGDSALYLCASSQTSGRPSLGNEQYFGPGTRLTVT.

The chain is built from TRBV19 and TRBJ1-6; D perhaps matches TRBD1 (5 bases). Per germline, CDR1 LNHDA and CDR2 SQIVND (reference sequence). The CDR3 is made up of 17 amino acids. The V gene lost 10 bases and the J gene lost 6 bases, with 25 bases spanning the gap. The CDR3 nucleotides are TGTGCCAATAATCGTCTTTCAGGGATAGTACGTAATTCACCCCTCCACTTT. Translated: CANNRLSGIVRNSPLHF.

V usage is TRBV20-1 and J usage is TRBJ2-2, with TRBD2 matching over 11 bases. The ends lost 0 bases at V and 4 bases at J; junction bases unmatched: 13. Germline V gene data show CDR1 as DFQATT and CDR2 as SNEGSKA (reference sequence). The CDR3 has 19 amino acids. Written as DNA, the CDR3 is TGCAGTGCTAGAGATAGTTTCGGACTAGCGGGTCCTGGCACCGGGGAGCTGTTTTTT. Amino acid sequence: CSARDSFGLAGPGTGELFF.